The clone carrying this T cell receptor beta chain occurred a few times. The junction differs from germline at one of its ends, possibly a read error. The sample belongs to a study of T cells after yellow fever vaccination. TCRdb independently ran MiXCR on the 5' RACE reads; one entry per CDR3 protein. Here the sample spans around 260,000 distinct CDR3 sequences, around 4.9% being singletons. The sequence was collected from a young man who received the YFV17D yellow fever vaccine. Sequenced material: CD4+ T cells sorted from PBMCs, taken on the day of the yellow fever booster vaccination.

The CDR3 here is CASSLAPTIPF. CDR3 DNA sequence: TGTGCCAGCAGCTTAGCGCCGACCATACCTTTT. V gene TRBV7-4 combines with J gene TRBJ2-3; D gene uncertain. This CDR3 is built from 11 residues. The V gene's germline CDR1 is SGHVT and CDR2 SQSDAQ.